This T cell receptor beta chain emerged from a study of cytomegalovirus exposure and HLA in healthy donors. About the research overall: In a later analysis, it was reported that the 90 to 150 validation repertoires had been produced on the same platform as the 700 or so repertoires belonging to the first cohort. Overall study results and limits: There were a few CMV-associated chains whose specificity for CMV antigens was confirmed in vitro. Reports showed the classifier diagnosing cytomegalovirus status with high specificity and sensitivity. The tendency of first-cohort TCR clusters to co-occur in the roughly 110 validation repertoires was identified by a subsequent analysis.

The data were produced by immunoSEQ multiplex PCR, yet TCRdb's version contains in-frame clones alone and is incomplete. The sample holds some 340,000 clones, roughly 87% seen once. CDR3 length equals 12 residues. Germline lookup yields CDR1 LNHDA and CDR2 SQIVND (reference sequence). The V and J ends lost 5 bases and 1 base respectively, with 5 bases between them. Details on this clone: Its matching antigen is unknown.

The chain combines TRBV19 with TRBJ1-1; D gene uncertain. The origin of this receptor is a woman in her thirties in good health and CMV-seropositive. Material for sequencing was PBMCs. For the CDR3, the DNA is TGTGCCAGTAGTCCCCAGAACACTGAAGCTTTCTTT. Residues: CASSPQNTEAFF.